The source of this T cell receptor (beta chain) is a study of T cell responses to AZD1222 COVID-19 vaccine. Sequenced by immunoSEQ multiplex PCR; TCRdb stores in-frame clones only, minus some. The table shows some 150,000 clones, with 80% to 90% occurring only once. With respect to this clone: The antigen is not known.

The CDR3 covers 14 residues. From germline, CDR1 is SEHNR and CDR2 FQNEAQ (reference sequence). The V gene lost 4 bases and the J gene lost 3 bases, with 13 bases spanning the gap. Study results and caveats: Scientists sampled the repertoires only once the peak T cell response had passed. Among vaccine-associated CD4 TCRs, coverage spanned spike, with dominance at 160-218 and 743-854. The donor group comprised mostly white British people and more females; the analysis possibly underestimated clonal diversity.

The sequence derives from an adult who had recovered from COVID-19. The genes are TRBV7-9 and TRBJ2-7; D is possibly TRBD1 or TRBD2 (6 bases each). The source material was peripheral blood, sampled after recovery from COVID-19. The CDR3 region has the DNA TGTGCCAGCAGCTCCGGGGGCAAAATCTACGAGCAGTACTTC. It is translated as CASSSGGKIYEQYF.